One sample yielded the 27 T cell receptor beta chains listed below, sequenced in a study of OX40 agonist ivuxolimab in advanced cancers. Some clones are missing from TCRdb's copy, which holds only in-frame ones; the method was immunoSEQ multiplex PCR. Among more than 40,000 clones, around 84% were seen once, and the ten largest hold 20% to 25%. The input for sequencing was CD4+ or CD8+ T cells sorted from blood, taken in a trial of the OX40 agonist ivuxolimab. These receptors were obtained from an adult with an advanced solid tumor such as melanoma, head and neck, liver or kidney cancer.

The gene calls are TRBV7-6 and TRBJ2-7; no reliable D call. The CDR3 has 13 amino acids. The V gene's germline CDR1 is SGHVS and CDR2 FNYEAQ. V dropped 5 bases and J dropped 7 bases, with 15 bases sitting between them. CDR3 nucleotide sequence: TGTGCCAGCAGCCAGGATTTCTCGTGGGAGCAGTACTTC. Protein: CASSQDFSWEQYF.

This clone was detected once. The rearrangement links TRBV30 to TRBJ1-2; no clear D gene. CDR1 GTSNPN and CDR2 SVGIG come from the germline V gene (reference sequence). V was shortened by 3 bases and J by 0 bases, with 8 bases between the two germline ends. The CDR3 spans 13 residues. CDR3 nucleotide sequence: TGTGCCTGGAGCTTGGTGGCTAACTATGGCTACACCTTC. This gives the protein CAWSLVANYGYTF.

V usage is TRBV14 and J usage is TRBJ2-3; possibly TRBD2 for D (6 bases). The V end lost 1 base, the J end lost 0 bases, and 11 bases lay between the germline ends. This CDR3 contains 16 residues. CDR1 is SGHDN and CDR2 is FVKESK in the germline V gene. CDR3 in DNA: TGTGCCAGCAGCCAAGGTATTAGCGGCAGCACAGATACGCAGTATTTT. Protein product: CASSQGISGSTDTQYF.

The chain joins TRBV7-8 to TRBJ1-4; 11 bases fit TRBD1. The CDR3 is 16 residues long. V was pared by 5 bases and J by 6 bases, with 8 bases of the junction left unmatched. Looked up from germline, CDR1 is SGHVS and CDR2 is FQNEAQ. This CDR3 reads CASSDLGQGAHEKLFF. CDR3 bases: TGTGCCAGCAGCGACCTCGGACAGGGGGCCCATGAAAAACTGTTTTTT.

This chain uses TRBV27 with TRBJ1-1, with D hard to call. The V and J ends lost 7 bases and 8 bases respectively, with 2 bases between them. Germline V gene lookup returns CDR1 MNHEY and CDR2 SMNVEV (reference sequence). This CDR3 contains 8 residues. CDR3 residues: CASKEAFF. In DNA form, the CDR3 reads TGTGCCAGCAAGGAAGCTTTCTTT.

The chain links TRBV5-1 to TRBJ2-5; 7 nucleotides agree with TRBD2. Near its end, the DNA agrees better with TRBJ2-7, so the J call may be wrong. This CDR3 region has 15 residues. Germline V CDR1 and CDR2: SGHRS, YFSETQ. CDR3 sequence reads: CASSSNRGVVHEQYF. As DNA, the CDR3 is TGCGCCAGCAGCTCAAATCGGGGGGTAGTTCACGAGCAGTACTTC.

J is TRBJ1-5 and V is TRBV28, with 9 bases identical to TRBD1. The germline CDR1 and CDR2 sequences are MDHEN and SYDVKM. The CDR3 has 15 residues. Unmatched junction bases numbered 5, after V lost 3 bases and J lost 5 bases. DNA for the CDR3: TGTGCCAGCAGTTTGCGACAGGGGGGCTATCAGCCCCAGCATTTT. This codes for CASSLRQGGYQPQHF.

The chain combines TRBV19 with TRBJ2-7; possibly TRBD1 or TRBD2 for D (5 bases each). The CDR3 is made up of 14 amino acids. Trimming shortened V by 3 bases and J by 5 bases, and 14 bases separated the two germline ends. CDR1 is LNHDA, CDR2 SQIVND, per germline (reference sequence). The CDR3 loop is CASSMRRDPNEQYF. For the CDR3, the DNA is TGTGCCAGTAGTATGCGCAGGGACCCTAACGAGCAGTACTTC.

This rearrangement joins TRBV7-6 to TRBJ2-3, with D tentatively TRBD2 (5 bases). Germline V CDR1 and CDR2: SGHVS, FNYEAQ. There are 16 residues in the CDR3. Trimming pared 5 bases from V and 0 bases from J, leaving 15 bases between. DNA for the CDR3: TGTGCCAGCAGCCCTGGACTCGACCTGAGCACAGATACGCAGTATTTT. Encoded protein: CASSPGLDLSTDTQYF. Based on the CDR3 plus reference TRBV7-6 and TRBJ2-3, the full variable domain is GAGVSQSPRYKVTKRGQDVALRCDPISGHVSLYWYRQALGQGPEFLTYFNYEAQQDKSGLPNDRFSAERPEGSISTLTIQRTEQRDSAMYRCASSPGLDLSTDTQYFGPGTRLTVL.

V and J are TRBV9 and TRBJ2-7; D remains unclear. With 0 bases removed from V and 3 bases from J, the gap between germline ends came to 10 bases. Germline CDR1 is SGDLS and CDR2 is YYNGEE. The CDR3 spans 14 residues. The CDR3 nucleotides are TGTGCCAGCAGCGTAGCTGGGATTGGCTACGAGCAGTACTTC. As protein: CASSVAGIGYEQYF.

This clone has only a few counts. J is TRBJ1-5 and V is TRBV10-1; a weak D match, TRBD1 (6 bases). CDR3 length: 13 amino acids. V gave up 5 bases and J gave up 2 bases, with 7 bases separating them. Germline CDR1 WNHNN, CDR2 SYGVQD (reference sequence). In DNA, the CDR3 is TGCGCCAGCAGTCGACAGGGCAATCAGCCCCAGCATTTT. It is translated as CASSRQGNQPQHF.

This clone has just a few counts. V usage is TRBV6-1 and J usage is TRBJ2-7, with TRBD1 as a possible D gene (5 bases). The CDR3 has 14 residues. Germline CDR1 is MNHNS and CDR2 is SASEGT. V dropped 3 bases and J dropped 3 bases, with 12 bases sitting between them. CDR3 in amino acids: CASSEGQGFYEQYF. The CDR3 region has the DNA TGTGCCAGCAGTGAGGGGCAGGGCTTCTACGAGCAGTACTTC.

This clone has a single count. The rearrangement joins TRBV5-6 to TRBJ2-5; the D call may be TRBD1 or TRBD2 (5 bases each). The CDR3 consists of 13 residues. The V end lost 0 bases, the J end lost 8 bases, and 11 bases lay between the germline ends. Germline CDR1 and CDR2: SGHDT and YYEEEE. CDR3 sequence reads: CASSLDKGSTQYF. The CDR3 DNA reads as TGTGCCAGCAGCTTGGATAAGGGGAGCACCCAGTACTTC.

This CDR3 reads CASSPPGQGEQAFF. The CDR3, as DNA: TGTGCCAGCTCACCGCCGGGACAGGGAGAACAGGCTTTCTTT. The rearrangement uses TRBV18 and TRBJ1-1; 9 bases fit TRBD1. Germline V gene sequence: CDR1 KGHSH, CDR2 LQKENI. The CDR3 length is 14 residues. J gave up 11 bases and V 3 bases, and 10 bases lay outside the gene matches.

The chain carries TRBV9 and TRBJ2-1; the match to TRBD1 covers 11 bases. The V gene's germline CDR1 is SGDLS and CDR2 YYNGEE. CDR3 length: 22 amino acids. V shed 0 bases and J 0 bases; nucleotides not matched to a gene: 17. CDR3 nucleotide sequence: TGTGCCAGCAGCGTAGTGCCTTGGCCGGACAGGGGGCCCCCAAGCTCCTACAATGAGCAGTTCTTC. This codes for CASSVVPWPDRGPPSSYNEQFF. The variable domain in full, completed from reference TRBV9 and TRBJ2-1, reads DSGVTQTPKHLITATGQRVTLRCSPRSGDLSVYWYQQSLDQGLQFLIQYYNGEERAKGNILERFSAQQFPDLHSELNLSSLELGDSALYFCASSVVPWPDRGPPSSYNEQFFGPGTRLTVL.

The CDR3 is CASSLGARGVHEQYF. In nucleotides, the CDR3 is TGTGCCAGCAGCTTGGGGGCCAGGGGGGTCCACGAGCAGTACTTC. The chain carries TRBV5-6 and TRBJ2-7, with D perhaps matching TRBD1 (7 bases). V lost 0 bases and J 5 bases, leaving 15 bases between the germline ends. Germline CDR1 reads SGHDT; CDR2 reads YYEEEE. The CDR3 totals 15 residues. Full variable domain (outside the CDR3, taken from reference TRBV5-6 and TRBJ2-7): DAGVTQSPTHLIKTRGQQVTLRCSPKSGHDTVSWYQQALGQGPQFIFQYYEEEERQRGNFPDRFSGHQFPNYSSELNVNALLLGDSALYLCASSLGARGVHEQYFGPGTRLTVT.

The genes are TRBV28 and TRBJ1-1; no clear D. The V gene's germline CDR1 is MDHEN and CDR2 SYDVKM. The CDR3 runs to 12 residues. V dropped 3 bases and J dropped 4 bases, with 6 bases sitting between them. The CDR3 nucleotides are TGTGCCAGCAGTTTTGGGGTCACTGAAGCTTTCTTT. Its translation: CASSFGVTEAFF.

V usage is TRBV11-2 and J usage is TRBJ2-7, with 12 nucleotides matching TRBD2. Trimming removed 6 bases from V and 3 bases from J; junction bases left unmatched: 6. The germline V gene encodes CDR1 SGHAT and CDR2 FQNNGV. This CDR3 spans 15 amino acids. This chain's CDR3 is CASSLPGLAGYEQYF. As DNA, the CDR3 is TGTGCCAGCAGTTTGCCGGGACTAGCGGGCTACGAGCAGTACTTC.

The rearrangement joins TRBV4-2 to TRBJ2-7, with TRBD2 as a possible D gene (6 bases). Trimming left V 0 bases short and J 1 base short, with 7 bases between. There are 14 residues in the CDR3. The germline gives CDR1 LGHNA, CDR2 YNFKEQ. The chain's CDR3 is CASSQDRGSYEQYF. The DNA for the CDR3 is TGTGCCAGCAGCCAAGATCGGGGGTCCTACGAGCAGTACTTC.

This clone was detected only once. The genes are TRBV30 and TRBJ2-5; D is ambiguous. Looked up from germline, CDR1 is GTSNPN and CDR2 is SVGIG (reference sequence). V was cut by 1 base and J by 5 bases, with 2 bases left in between. This CDR3 has 10 residues. This chain's CDR3 is CAWSEETQYF. The CDR3 DNA sequence: TGTGCCTGGAGTGAGGAGACCCAGTACTTC. Full variable domain (missing parts from reference TRBV30 and TRBJ2-5): SQTIHQWPATLVQPVGSPLSLECTVEGTSNPNLYWYRQAAGRGLQLLFYSVGIGQISSEVPQNLSASRPQDRQFILSSKKLLLSDSGFYLCAWSEETQYFGPGTRLLVL.

The CDR3 loop is CASSLVPLFSGGDTDTQYF. CDR3 nucleotides: TGTGCCAGCAGCTTAGTTCCCCTTTTTAGCGGGGGGGACACAGATACGCAGTATTTT. The J gene is TRBJ2-3, the V gene TRBV7-6; TRBD2 aligns across 11 bases. Germline V gene sequence: CDR1 SGHVS, CDR2 FNYEAQ. This CDR3 region has 19 residues. Trimming cost V 1 base and J 2 bases; bases outside gene matches: 11.

The V and J genes are TRBV30 and TRBJ1-5; the D is unclear. This CDR3 has 15 residues. Germline V gene data show CDR1 as GTSNPN and CDR2 as SVGIG (reference sequence). V lost 1 base to trimming and J lost 0 bases, with 10 bases between them. The CDR3 reads CAWSGGQYSNQPQHF. CDR3 bases: TGTGCCTGGAGTGGTGGGCAGTATAGCAATCAGCCCCAGCATTTT.

The CDR3 sequence: CASSSREVVYGYTF. CDR3 coding DNA: TGTGCCAGCAGCTCCAGGGAGGTCGTTTATGGCTACACCTTC. The V call is TRBV5-4, the J call TRBJ1-2, with D possibly matching TRBD1 (5 bases). Per the germline V gene, CDR1 is SGHNT and CDR2 is YYREEE (reference sequence). The CDR3 spans 14 residues. Trimming shortened V by 3 bases and J by 5 bases, and 14 bases separated the two germline ends. Variable domain in full (rest from reference TRBV5-4 and TRBJ1-2): ETGVTQSPTHLIKTRGQQVTLRCSSQSGHNTVSWYQQALGQGPQFIFQYYREEENGRGNFPPRFSGLQFPNYSSELNVNALELDDSALYLCASSSREVVYGYTFGSGTRLTVV.

The chain joins TRBV19 to TRBJ2-7, with D possibly matching TRBD1 (6 bases). Germline V CDR1 and CDR2: LNHDA, SQIVND (reference sequence). V was shortened by 4 bases and J by 0 bases, with 25 bases between the two germline ends. This CDR3 is 19 amino acids long. The CDR3 DNA is TGTGCCAGTAGTAAATGGGGGCGGCAGAGGAACAATAGCTCCTACGAGCAGTACTTC. Its protein is CASSKWGRQRNNSSYEQYF. Filled out from reference TRBV19 and TRBJ2-7, the complete variable domain reads DGGITQSPKYLFRKEGQNVTLSCEQNLNHDAMYWYRQDPGQGLRLIYYSQIVNDFQKGDIAEGYSVSREKKESFPLTVTSAQKNPTAFYLCASSKWGRQRNNSSYEQYFGPGTRLTVT.

As concerns this clone: The same CDR3 is also encoded by other DNA sequences in this sample. V usage is TRBV4-3 and J usage is TRBJ1-2; 7 bases map to TRBD1. The germline V gene has CDR1 LGHNA and CDR2 YSLEER. The CDR3 is 14 amino acids. The V and J ends lost 0 bases and 5 bases, in that order; junction bases with no gene match: 3. The CDR3 sequence: CASSQDKQGYGYTF. The CDR3, as DNA: TGCGCCAGCAGCCAAGACAAACAGGGGTATGGCTACACCTTC.

This clone was observed a single time. The chain combines TRBV5-1 with TRBJ2-7; D uncertain. Looked up from germline, CDR1 is SGHRS and CDR2 is YFSETQ. V was trimmed by 1 base and J by 3 bases, leaving 8 bases between them. The CDR3 is made up of 13 amino acids. The CDR3 nucleotides read TGCGCCAGCAGCTTGCAGGCGAACTACGAGCAGTACTTC. This gives the protein CASSLQANYEQYF.

The chain has TRBV11-2 and TRBJ2-7, with 11 positions matching TRBD1. The CDR3 length is 16 residues. Germline CDR1 and CDR2: SGHAT and FQNNGV. Unmatched junction bases numbered 7, after V lost 2 bases and J lost 4 bases. The CDR3 region has the DNA TGTGCCAGCAGCTTATCGGGACAGGGGGTAGCGTACGAGCAGTACTTC. It yields the protein CASSLSGQGVAYEQYF.